One and the same sample provided the 18 T cell receptor beta chains below, sequenced in a study of cytomegalovirus exposure and HLA in healthy donors (dated by TCRdb to the late 2010s). The library was made by the immunoSEQ multiplex PCR assay. For the multiplex PCR, a mixture combining 60 forward primers for TCR Vbeta segments and 13 reverse primers for TCR Jbeta segments was used. TCRdb limited this immuneACCESS table to in-frame rearrangements with V and J called. A share of clones is missing; checked studies link under half to unresolved V genes, and the rest is unexplained. The sample table contains over 35,000 clones; only one count was recorded for roughly 77% of them. Of the sample, approximately 1.5% is held by the ten largest clones. The source material was PBMCs. These TCRs come from a young man in good health and CMV-seronegative.

The chain carries TRBV27 and TRBJ1-2; 9 positions match TRBD1. Germline CDR1 MNHEY, CDR2 SMNVEV (reference sequence). CDR3 length equals 13 residues. V shed 7 bases, J shed 8 bases, and the junction held 8 bases outside the gene matches. The CDR3 loop reads CASNPGQGDGYTF. CDR3 nucleotide sequence: TGTGCCAGCAATCCGGGACAGGGCGACGGCTACACCTTC.

The count of this clone is one. This chain links TRBV28 with TRBJ2-7; 10 nucleotides line up with TRBD1. Per germline, CDR1 MDHEN and CDR2 SYDVKM. This CDR3 comprises 15 residues. J lost 3 bases, V lost 4 bases, and 6 bases had no gene match. Here the CDR3 DNA reads TGTGCCAGCAGTTCTTCCGGACAGGGGGACTACGAGCAGTACTTC. Translated: CASSSSGQGDYEQYF.

This chain links TRBV19 with TRBJ1-5; 11 bases are a match to TRBD1. Germline V gene lookup returns CDR1 LNHDA and CDR2 SQIVND (reference sequence). The CDR3 is 15 amino acids. V gave up 7 bases and J gave up 5 bases; unmatched junction bases: 7. CDR3 protein: CASTSVGQGDQPQHF. The DNA for the CDR3 is TGTGCCAGTACCTCGGTGGGACAGGGGGATCAGCCCCAGCATTTT.

The chain couples TRBV7-3 to TRBJ2-7, with 8 bases lining up with TRBD1. There are 14 residues in the CDR3. Looked up from germline, CDR1 is SGHTA and CDR2 is FQGTGA. V trimming: 6 bases; J trimming: 2 bases; junction bases outside the gene matches: 6. In DNA, the CDR3 is TGTGCCAGCAGGTTCGGACAGGGAACCTACGAGCAGTACTTC. Its protein is CASRFGQGTYEQYF.

This clone was seen once. The DNA of the CDR3 is TGTGCCAGCAGTTTCCCCGCGGGGGCGGGACAGCCCCAGCATTTT. Translating it yields CASSFPAGAGQPQHF. The chain uses TRBV28 and TRBJ1-5; a weak D match, TRBD1 (6 bases). This CDR3 is 15 amino acids long. V lost 3 bases and J 7 bases, leaving 16 bases between the germline ends. CDR1 MDHEN and CDR2 SYDVKM come from the germline V gene.

This chain uses TRBV27 with TRBJ2-3; TRBD2 aligns across 8 bases. The trim removed 5 bases at V and 6 bases at J, leaving 7 bases unmatched. The germline gives CDR1 MNHEY, CDR2 SMNVEV (reference sequence). This CDR3 is built from 14 residues. The CDR3 DNA follows: TGTGCCAGCAGTACGGGAGGGCCTTCCGATACGCAGTATTTT. Translated: CASSTGGPSDTQYF.

The CDR3 bases are TGCGCCAGCAGCCAAGAATATGTAACAGGGGGCGCGGGTGAAAAACTGTTTTTT. It translates to CASSQEYVTGGAGEKLFF. The V call is TRBV4-3, the J call TRBJ1-4; 9 bases fit TRBD1. With V trimmed by 0 bases and J by 7 bases, 12 bases remained unmatched. This CDR3 is 18 amino acids long. The germline CDR1 and CDR2 sequences are LGHNA and YSLEER.

The chain recombines TRBV7-2 with TRBJ1-2; 7 bases are a match to TRBD1. This CDR3 region has 19 residues. The J segment lost 0 bases and the V segment lost 3 bases, leaving 16 bases of the junction unmatched. Germline V CDR1 and CDR2: SGHTA, FQGNSA. The CDR3 loop is CASSLMSKSQGETNYGYTF. The CDR3 DNA follows: TGTGCCAGCAGCTTGATGTCTAAAAGCCAGGGGGAGACTAACTATGGCTACACCTTC.

The gene calls are TRBV28 and TRBJ2-2; perhaps TRBD1 as D (6 bases). This CDR3 comprises 13 residues. From germline, CDR1 is MDHEN and CDR2 SYDVKM. V was pared by 8 bases and J by 7 bases, with 14 bases between. In DNA form, the CDR3 reads TGTGCCAGCGGGGGACATATCAACGGGGAGCTGTTTTTT. Encoded protein: CASGGHINGELFF.

This chain connects TRBV11-2 to TRBJ2-1, with 7 bases aligning to TRBD1. The CDR3 contains 16 residues. J lost 5 bases, V lost 3 bases, and 10 bases had no gene match. Germline CDR1 reads SGHAT; CDR2 reads FQNNGV. CDR3 residues: CASSFAPGQTNNEQFF. DNA for the CDR3: TGTGCCAGCAGCTTTGCCCCGGGACAGACTAACAATGAGCAGTTCTTC.

This chain joins TRBV7-2 and TRBJ1-1, with D possibly being TRBD1 (5 bases). The CDR3 contains 14 residues. Between the trimmed V and J ends, which lost 6 bases and 6 bases, there was a span of 17 bases. Germline V CDR1 and CDR2: SGHTA, FQGNSA. CDR3 loop: CASSQVNWGAEAFF. Written as DNA, the CDR3 is TGTGCCAGCAGTCAAGTCAATTGGGGCGCTGAAGCTTTCTTT.

V and J are TRBV18 and TRBJ1-2; 12 bases match TRBD1. The J segment lost 8 bases and the V segment lost 0 bases, leaving 1 base of the junction unmatched. This CDR3 is built from 14 residues. In germline, CDR1 is KGHSH, CDR2 LQKENI. CDR3 coding DNA: TGTGCCAGCTCACCACCGGGGACAGGGGGCGGCTACACCTTC. This sequence encodes CASSPPGTGGGYTF.

The V and J genes are TRBV30 and TRBJ2-3, with D perhaps TRBD2 (5 bases). V lost 2 bases and J lost 3, with 15 bases in between. This CDR3 is built from 15 residues. From germline, CDR1 is GTSNPN and CDR2 SVGIG (reference sequence). CDR3 sequence reads: CAWSPASLLTDTQYF. The CDR3 DNA sequence: TGTGCCTGGAGTCCGGCTAGCCTGTTGACAGATACGCAGTATTTT.

The V gene is TRBV10-3, the J gene TRBJ2-7; 9 nucleotides align to TRBD1. Germline CDR1 ENHRY, CDR2 SYGVKD. The V segment lost 3 bases and the J segment 0 bases; nucleotides outside the gene matches: 6. The CDR3 is made up of 16 amino acids. The CDR3 bases are TGTGCCATCAGTGAAGGGGGGACAGGGTTCTCCTACGAGCAGTACTTC. Translating it yields CAISEGGTGFSYEQYF.

On this clone: Other nucleotide sequences from this sample produce the same CDR3. This sequence joins TRBV7-8 and TRBJ2-1, with D possibly matching TRBD2 (6 bases). Germline-derived CDR1 and CDR2 are SGHVS and FQNEAQ. This CDR3 has 17 residues. Trimming cost V 2 bases and J 0 bases, with 14 bases left between them. Written as DNA, the CDR3 is TGTGCCAGCAGCTTAAGAGCGGGCTGGGACTCCTACAATGAGCAGTTCTTC. It codes for CASSLRAGWDSYNEQFF.

V gene TRBV7-2 combines with J gene TRBJ2-7; D may be TRBD2 (5 bases). Trimming took 1 base from V and 1 from J, leaving 11 bases between them. This CDR3 contains 15 residues. Germline values: CDR1 SGHTA, CDR2 FQGNSA. CDR3 region: CASSLGGRGSYEQYF. In DNA, the CDR3 is TGTGCCAGCAGCTTAGGAGGTCGAGGGTCCTACGAGCAGTACTTC.

The chain couples TRBV27 to TRBJ2-5; the match to TRBD2 covers 7 bases. Gene TRBJ2-7 matches the end of the DNA better, so the J call may be wrong. CDR3 length: 14 residues. Germline CDR1 reads MNHEY; CDR2 reads SMNVEV (reference sequence). The CDR3 sequence: CASSLRLASYEQYF. The CDR3 bases are TGTGCCAGCAGTCTCAGACTAGCCTCCTACGAGCAGTACTTC.

The chain uses TRBV27 and TRBJ2-7, with 7 bases matching TRBD1. The germline V gene encodes CDR1 MNHEY and CDR2 SMNVEV (reference sequence). CDR3 length: 16 residues. The trim removed 6 bases at V and 4 bases at J, leaving 15 bases unmatched. The CDR3, as DNA: TGTGCCAGCAGCGACTTAGGACAGGTTAAGCCTTACGAGCAGTACTTC. It specifies CASSDLGQVKPYEQYF.